The following is a T cell receptor beta chain sequence with its context. The antigen is not known. This sample stems from a study of T cells expressing NK-cell markers. Study-level findings and limits: A few donors' CD3+CD56-NKG2C+ cells were dominated by the same clonotypes.

CDR3 length: 14 amino acids. Germline lookup yields CDR1 MNHNY and CDR2 SVGAGI (reference sequence). TCRdb reprocessed the 5' RACE reads; each CDR3 protein has one entry and no DNA is given. This repertoire comprises 150,000 to 180,000 distinct CDR3 sequences; its ten largest clones make up less than 40%. V usage is TRBV6-6 and J usage is TRBJ1-1. The specimen sequenced was blood T cells: a sorted CD56 or NKG2C T cell subset, CD4+ or CD8+ T cells, or bulk PBMC T cells (not recorded which). The TCR was taken from a woman in her 50s in good health. CDR3 amino acids: CASSPSRGNTEAFF.